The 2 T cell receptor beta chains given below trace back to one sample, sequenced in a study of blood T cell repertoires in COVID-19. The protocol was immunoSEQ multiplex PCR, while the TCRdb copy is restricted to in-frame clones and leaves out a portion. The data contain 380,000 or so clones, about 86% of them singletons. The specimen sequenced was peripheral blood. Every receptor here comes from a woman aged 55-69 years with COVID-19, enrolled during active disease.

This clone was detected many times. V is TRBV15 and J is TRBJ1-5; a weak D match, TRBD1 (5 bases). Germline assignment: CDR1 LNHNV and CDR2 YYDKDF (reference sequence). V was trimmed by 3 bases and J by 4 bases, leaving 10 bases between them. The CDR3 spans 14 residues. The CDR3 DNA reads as TGTGCCACCAGCAGCCAGGGTGGGAATCAGCCCCAGCATTTT. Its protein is CATSSQGGNQPQHF.

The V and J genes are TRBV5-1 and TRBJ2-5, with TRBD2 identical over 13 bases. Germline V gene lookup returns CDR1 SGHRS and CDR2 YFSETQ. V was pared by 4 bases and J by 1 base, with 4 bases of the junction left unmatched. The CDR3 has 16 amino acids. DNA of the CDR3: TGCGCCAGCAGCCCCGGACTAGCGGGGGCCCAAGAGACCCAGTACTTC. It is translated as CASSPGLAGAQETQYF.